This T cell receptor (beta chain) was identified in a study of CD8 T cells in Susac syndrome. The germline V gene encodes CDR1 SGHDN and CDR2 FVKESK. Trimming removed 0 bases at V and 5 bases at J, with 28 bases between. This CDR3 spans 20 amino acids. Random hexamers were used to reverse transcribe 0.5 to 1 ug of RNA. TCRdb re-called the immunoSEQ multiplex PCR reads through MiXCR, storing one row per CDR3 protein. This table holds about 160,000 distinct CDR3 sequences, roughly 95% found once. The rearrangement joins TRBV14 to TRBJ2-5; TRBD2 might be the D (6 bases). This clonotype was obtained from a human donor with Susac syndrome. The sample taken for sequencing was CD4+ T cells from PBMCs. CDR3 in amino acids: CASSQDYRLATTHLAETQYF. DNA for the CDR3: TGTGCCAGCAGCCAAGATTACCGTCTAGCGACTACCCATCTGGCGGAGACCCAGTACTTC.